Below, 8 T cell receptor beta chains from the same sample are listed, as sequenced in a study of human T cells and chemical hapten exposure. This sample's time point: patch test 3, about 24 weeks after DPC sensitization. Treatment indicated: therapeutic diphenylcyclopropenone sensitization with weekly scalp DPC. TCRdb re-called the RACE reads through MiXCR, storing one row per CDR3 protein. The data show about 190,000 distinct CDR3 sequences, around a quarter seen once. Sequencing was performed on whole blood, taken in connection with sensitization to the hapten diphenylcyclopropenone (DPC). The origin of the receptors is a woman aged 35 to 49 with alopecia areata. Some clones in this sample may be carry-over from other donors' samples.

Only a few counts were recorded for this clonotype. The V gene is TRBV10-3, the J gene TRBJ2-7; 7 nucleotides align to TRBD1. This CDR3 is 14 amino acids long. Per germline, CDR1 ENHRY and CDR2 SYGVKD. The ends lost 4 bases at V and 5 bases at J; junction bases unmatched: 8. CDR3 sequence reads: CAISAITGADEQYF. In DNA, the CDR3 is TGTGCCATCAGTGCAATAACAGGGGCGGACGAGCAGTACTTC.

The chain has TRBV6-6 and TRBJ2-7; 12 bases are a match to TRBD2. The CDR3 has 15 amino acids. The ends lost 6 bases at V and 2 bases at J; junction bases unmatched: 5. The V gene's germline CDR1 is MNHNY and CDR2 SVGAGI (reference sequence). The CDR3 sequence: CASRQLAGGTYEQYF. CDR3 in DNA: TGTGCCAGCAGGCAACTAGCGGGAGGCACCTACGAGCAGTACTTC.

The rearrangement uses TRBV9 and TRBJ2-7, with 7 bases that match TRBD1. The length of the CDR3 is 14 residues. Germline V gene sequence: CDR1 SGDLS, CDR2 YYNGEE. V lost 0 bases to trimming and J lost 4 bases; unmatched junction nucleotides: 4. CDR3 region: CASSVGDSPYEQYF. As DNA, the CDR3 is TGTGCCAGCAGCGTAGGGGACAGTCCATACGAGCAGTACTTC.

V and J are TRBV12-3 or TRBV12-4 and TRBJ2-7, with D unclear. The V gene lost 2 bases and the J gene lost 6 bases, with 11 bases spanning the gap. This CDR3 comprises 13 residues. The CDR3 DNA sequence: TGTGCCAGCAGTTTATCGTGGAGTAGCGAGCAGTACTTC. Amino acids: CASSLSWSSEQYF.

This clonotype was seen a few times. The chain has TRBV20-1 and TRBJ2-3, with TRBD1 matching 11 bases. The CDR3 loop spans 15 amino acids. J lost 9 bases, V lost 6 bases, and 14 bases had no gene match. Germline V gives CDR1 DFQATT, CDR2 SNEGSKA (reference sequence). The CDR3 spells CSATRDRGAPVTQYF. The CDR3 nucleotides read TGCAGTGCCACCCGGGACAGGGGGGCCCCCGTAACGCAGTATTTT.

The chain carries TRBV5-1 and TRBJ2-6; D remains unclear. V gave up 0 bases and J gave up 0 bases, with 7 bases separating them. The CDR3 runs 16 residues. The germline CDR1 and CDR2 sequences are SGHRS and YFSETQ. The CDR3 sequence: CASSLEPFSGANVLTF. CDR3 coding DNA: TGCGCCAGCAGCTTGGAGCCCTTCTCTGGGGCCAACGTCCTGACTTTC.

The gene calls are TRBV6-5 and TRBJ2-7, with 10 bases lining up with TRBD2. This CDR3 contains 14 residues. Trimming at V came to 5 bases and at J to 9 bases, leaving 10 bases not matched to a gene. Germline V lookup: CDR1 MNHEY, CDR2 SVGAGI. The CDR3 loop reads CASSQAGGPLGQYF. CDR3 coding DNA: TGTGCCAGCAGTCAAGCGGGAGGGCCACTGGGGCAGTACTTC.

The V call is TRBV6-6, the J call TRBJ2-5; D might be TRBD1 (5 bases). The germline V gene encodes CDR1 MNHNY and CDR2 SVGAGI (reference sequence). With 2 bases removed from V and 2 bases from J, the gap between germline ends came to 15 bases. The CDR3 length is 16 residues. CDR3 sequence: CASSYGRVEPQETQYF. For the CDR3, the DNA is TGTGCCAGCAGTTACGGCAGGGTCGAACCTCAAGAGACCCAGTACTTC.